This T cell receptor beta chain stems from a study of T cell changes during pregnancy in multiple sclerosis. Measured with immunoSEQ multiplex PCR; TCRdb has only the in-frame clones, and not every one. The profile covers tens of thousands of clones, with 90% to 95% appearing a single time and over 0.95% taken by the ten largest. This CDR3 spans 14 amino acids. Germline loops: CDR1 SGHRS, CDR2 YFSETQ. V lost 3 bases and J 6 bases, leaving 16 bases between the germline ends. The sequence was collected from a female donor with multiple sclerosis, enrolled in a pregnancy study. Sequenced material: peripheral blood, taken in the second trimester of pregnancy. The chain is built from TRBV5-1 and TRBJ2-7; a possible D gene is TRBD2 (7 bases). CDR3 DNA: TGCGCCAGCAGCTCCCCCGGACTAGGGGGCGAGCAGTACTTC. Its translation is CASSSPGLGGEQYF. Together with reference TRBV5-1 and TRBJ2-7, the CDR3 gives the full variable domain: KAGVTQTPRYLIKTRGQQVTLSCSPISGHRSVSWYQQTPGQGLQFLFEYFSETQRNKGNFPGRFSGRQFSNSRSEMNVSTLELGDSALYLCASSSPGLGGEQYFGPGTRLTVT.